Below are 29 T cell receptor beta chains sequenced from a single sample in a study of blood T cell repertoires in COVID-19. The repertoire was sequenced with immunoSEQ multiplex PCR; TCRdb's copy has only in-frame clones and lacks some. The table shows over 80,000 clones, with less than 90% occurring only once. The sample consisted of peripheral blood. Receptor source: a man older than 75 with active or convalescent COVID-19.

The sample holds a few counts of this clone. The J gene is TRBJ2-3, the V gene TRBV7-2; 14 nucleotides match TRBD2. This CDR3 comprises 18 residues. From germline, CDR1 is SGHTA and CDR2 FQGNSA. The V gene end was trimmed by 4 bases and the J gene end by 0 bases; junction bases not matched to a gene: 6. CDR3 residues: CASSYGLAGGRSTDTQYF. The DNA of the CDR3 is TGTGCCAGCAGCTATGGACTAGCGGGAGGCCGGAGCACAGATACGCAGTATTTT.

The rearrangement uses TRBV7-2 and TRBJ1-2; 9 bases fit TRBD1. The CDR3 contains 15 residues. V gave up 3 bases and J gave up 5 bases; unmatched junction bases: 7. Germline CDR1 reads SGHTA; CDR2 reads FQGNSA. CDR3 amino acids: CASSFTGTGSYGYTF. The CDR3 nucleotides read TGTGCCAGCAGCTTTACCGGGACAGGGAGTTATGGCTACACCTTC.

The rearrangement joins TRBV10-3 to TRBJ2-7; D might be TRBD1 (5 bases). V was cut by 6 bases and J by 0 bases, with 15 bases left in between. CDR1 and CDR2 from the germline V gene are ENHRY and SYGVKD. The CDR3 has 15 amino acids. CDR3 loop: CAIRGSTASSYEQYF. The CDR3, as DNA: TGTGCCATCAGGGGCTCGACAGCTTCCTCCTACGAGCAGTACTTC.

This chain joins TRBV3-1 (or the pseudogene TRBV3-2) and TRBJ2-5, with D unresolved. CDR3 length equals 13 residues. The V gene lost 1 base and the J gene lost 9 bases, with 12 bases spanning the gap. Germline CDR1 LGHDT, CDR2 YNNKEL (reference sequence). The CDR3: CASSQVHLPAQYF. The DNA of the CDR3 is TGTGCCAGCAGCCAAGTTCACCTCCCGGCCCAGTACTTC.

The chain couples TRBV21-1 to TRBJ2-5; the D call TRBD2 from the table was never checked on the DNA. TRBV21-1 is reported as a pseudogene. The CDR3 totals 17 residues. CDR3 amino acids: CASSIRLAGVGEETQYF. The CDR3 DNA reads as TGTGCCAGCAGCATCCGGCTAGCGGGAGTAGGGGAAGAGACCCAGTACTTC.

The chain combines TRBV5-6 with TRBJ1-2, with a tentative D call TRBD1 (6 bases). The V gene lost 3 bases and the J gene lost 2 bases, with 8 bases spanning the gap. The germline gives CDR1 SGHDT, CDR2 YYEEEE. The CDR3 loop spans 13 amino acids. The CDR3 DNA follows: TGTGCCAGCAGCTCACAGGGAAACTATGGCTACACCTTC. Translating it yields CASSSQGNYGYTF.

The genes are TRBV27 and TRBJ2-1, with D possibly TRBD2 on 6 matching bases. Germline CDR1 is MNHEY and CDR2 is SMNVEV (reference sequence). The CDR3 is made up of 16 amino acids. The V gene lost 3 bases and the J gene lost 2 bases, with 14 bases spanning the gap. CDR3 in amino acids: CASSFGGKRAYNEQFF. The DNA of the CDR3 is TGTGCCAGCAGTTTTGGCGGGAAACGAGCCTACAATGAGCAGTTCTTC.

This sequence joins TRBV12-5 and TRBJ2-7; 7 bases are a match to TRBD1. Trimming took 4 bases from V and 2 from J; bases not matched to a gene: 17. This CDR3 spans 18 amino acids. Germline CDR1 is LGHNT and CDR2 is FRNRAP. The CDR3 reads CASGSYKGQVLVTYEQYF. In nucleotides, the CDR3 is TGTGCTAGTGGTTCTTACAAAGGACAGGTCCTTGTCACCTACGAGCAGTACTTC.

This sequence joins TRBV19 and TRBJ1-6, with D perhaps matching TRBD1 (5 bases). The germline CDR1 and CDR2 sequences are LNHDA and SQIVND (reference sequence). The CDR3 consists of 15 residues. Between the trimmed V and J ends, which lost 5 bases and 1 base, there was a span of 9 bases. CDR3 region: CASSLRQSYNSPLHF. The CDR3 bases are TGTGCCAGTAGTCTAAGACAGTCCTATAATTCACCCCTCCACTTT.

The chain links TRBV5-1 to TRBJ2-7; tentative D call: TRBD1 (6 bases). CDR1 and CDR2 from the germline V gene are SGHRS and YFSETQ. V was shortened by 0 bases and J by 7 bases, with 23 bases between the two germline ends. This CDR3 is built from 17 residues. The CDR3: CASSLAPFDQGLGEQYF. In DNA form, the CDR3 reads TGCGCCAGCAGCTTGGCCCCATTCGACCAGGGGCTGGGGGAGCAGTACTTC.

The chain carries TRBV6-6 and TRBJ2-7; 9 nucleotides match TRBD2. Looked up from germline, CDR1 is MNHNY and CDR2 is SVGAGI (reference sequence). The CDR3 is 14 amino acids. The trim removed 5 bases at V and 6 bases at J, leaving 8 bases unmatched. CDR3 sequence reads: CASSLSGSSGEQYF. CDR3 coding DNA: TGTGCCAGCAGTCTTAGCGGGAGCTCCGGCGAGCAGTACTTC.

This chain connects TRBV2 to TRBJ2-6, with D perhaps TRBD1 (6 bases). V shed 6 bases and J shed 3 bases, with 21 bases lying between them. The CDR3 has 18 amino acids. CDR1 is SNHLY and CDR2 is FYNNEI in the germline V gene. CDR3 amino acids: CASRRTGPSGIGANVLTF. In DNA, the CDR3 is TGTGCCAGCAGGAGAACAGGGCCGTCAGGGATTGGGGCCAACGTCCTGACTTTC. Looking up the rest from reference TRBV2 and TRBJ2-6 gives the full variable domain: EPEVTQTPSHQVTQMGQEVILRCVPISNHLYFYWYRQILGQKVEFLVSFYNNEISEKSEIFDDQFSVERPDGSNFTLKIRSTKLEDSAMYFCASRRTGPSGIGANVLTFGAGSRLTVL.

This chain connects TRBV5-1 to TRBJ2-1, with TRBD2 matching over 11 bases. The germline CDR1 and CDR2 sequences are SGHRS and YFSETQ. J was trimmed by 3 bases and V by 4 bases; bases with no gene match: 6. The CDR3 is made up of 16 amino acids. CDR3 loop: CASSRTGTSGYNEQFF. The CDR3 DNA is TGCGCCAGCAGCAGAACCGGGACTAGCGGCTACAATGAGCAGTTCTTC. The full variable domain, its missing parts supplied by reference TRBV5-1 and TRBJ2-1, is KAGVTQTPRYLIKTRGQQVTLSCSPISGHRSVSWYQQTPGQGLQFLFEYFSETQRNKGNFPGRFSGRQFSNSRSEMNVSTLELGDSALYLCASSRTGTSGYNEQFFGPGTRLTVL.

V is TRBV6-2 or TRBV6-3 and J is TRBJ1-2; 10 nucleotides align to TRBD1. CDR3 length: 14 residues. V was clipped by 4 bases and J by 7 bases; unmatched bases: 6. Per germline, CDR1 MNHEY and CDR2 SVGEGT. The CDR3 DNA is TGTGCCAGCAGTTTCGACAGGGGGCGAGGTGGCTACACCTTC. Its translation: CASSFDRGRGGYTF.

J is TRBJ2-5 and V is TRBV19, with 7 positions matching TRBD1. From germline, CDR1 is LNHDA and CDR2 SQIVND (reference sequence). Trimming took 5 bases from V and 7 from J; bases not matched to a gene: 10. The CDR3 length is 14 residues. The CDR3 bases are TGTGCCAGTAGTGACAGGGCCGCCGTTGGGACCCAGTACTTC. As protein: CASSDRAAVGTQYF.

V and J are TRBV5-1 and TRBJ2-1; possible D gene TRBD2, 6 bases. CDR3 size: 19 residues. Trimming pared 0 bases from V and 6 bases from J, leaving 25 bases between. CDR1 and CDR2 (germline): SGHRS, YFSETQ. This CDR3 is CASSLDSQTTGRGANEQFF. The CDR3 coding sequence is TGCGCCAGCAGCTTGGACAGCCAGACCACCGGGAGAGGGGCCAATGAGCAGTTCTTC.

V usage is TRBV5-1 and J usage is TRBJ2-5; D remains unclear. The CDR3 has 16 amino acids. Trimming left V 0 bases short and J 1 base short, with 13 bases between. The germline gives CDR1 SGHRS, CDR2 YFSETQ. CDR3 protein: CASSLGTRQAQETQYF. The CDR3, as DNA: TGCGCCAGCAGCTTGGGCACCCGTCAGGCCCAAGAGACCCAGTACTTC. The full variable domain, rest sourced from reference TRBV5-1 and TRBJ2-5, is KAGVTQTPRYLIKTRGQQVTLSCSPISGHRSVSWYQQTPGQGLQFLFEYFSETQRNKGNFPGRFSGRQFSNSRSEMNVSTLELGDSALYLCASSLGTRQAQETQYFGPGTRLLVL.

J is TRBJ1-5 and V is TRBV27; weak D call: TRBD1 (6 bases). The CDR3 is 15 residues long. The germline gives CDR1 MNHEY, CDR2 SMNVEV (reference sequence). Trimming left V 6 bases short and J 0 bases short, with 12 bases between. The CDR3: CASRGTPYSNQPQHF. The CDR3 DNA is TGTGCCAGCAGGGGGACACCCTATAGCAATCAGCCCCAGCATTTT.

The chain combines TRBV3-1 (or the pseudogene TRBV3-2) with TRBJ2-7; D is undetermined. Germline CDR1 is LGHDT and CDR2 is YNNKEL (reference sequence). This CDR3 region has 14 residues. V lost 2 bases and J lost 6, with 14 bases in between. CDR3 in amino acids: CASSQREHPLEQYF. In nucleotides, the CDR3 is TGTGCCAGCAGCCAACGTGAACACCCCCTCGAGCAGTACTTC.

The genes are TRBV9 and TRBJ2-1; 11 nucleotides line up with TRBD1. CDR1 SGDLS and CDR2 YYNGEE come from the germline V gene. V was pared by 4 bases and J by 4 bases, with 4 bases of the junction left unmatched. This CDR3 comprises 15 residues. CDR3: CASSTGQGGYNEQFF. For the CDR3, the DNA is TGTGCCAGCAGCACGGGACAGGGGGGGTACAATGAGCAGTTCTTC. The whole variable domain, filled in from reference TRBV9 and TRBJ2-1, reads DSGVTQTPKHLITATGQRVTLRCSPRSGDLSVYWYQQSLDQGLQFLIQYYNGEERAKGNILERFSAQQFPDLHSELNLSSLELGDSALYFCASSTGQGGYNEQFFGPGTRLTVL.

CDR3 DNA sequence: TGTGCCAGCAGCGTAGAGGGTAGCGGAACCTACAATGAGCAGTTCTTC. Its protein is CASSVEGSGTYNEQFF. The rearrangement joins TRBV9 to TRBJ2-1; possibly TRBD2 for D (6 bases). The V gene lost 0 bases and the J gene lost 2 bases, with 12 bases spanning the gap. This CDR3 has 16 amino acids. CDR1 is SGDLS, CDR2 YYNGEE, per germline.

CDR3 protein: CASSQELAQGGGIGTNEKLFF. Written as DNA, the CDR3 is TGTGCCAGCAGCCAAGAATTGGCTCAGGGGGGAGGAATTGGAACTAATGAAAAACTGTTTTTT. The chain recombines TRBV4-2 with TRBJ1-4; 7 nucleotides agree with TRBD1. The CDR3 covers 21 residues. The junction had 17 bases not matched to a gene; V was cut back by 0 bases and J by 1 base. Germline CDR1 is LGHNA and CDR2 is YNFKEQ.

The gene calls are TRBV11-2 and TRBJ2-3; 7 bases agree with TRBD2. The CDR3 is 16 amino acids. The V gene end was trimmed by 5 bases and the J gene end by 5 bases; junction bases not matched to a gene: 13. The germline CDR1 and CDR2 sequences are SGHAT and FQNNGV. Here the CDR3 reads CASSQRNLTSRDTQYF. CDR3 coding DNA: TGTGCCAGCAGCCAACGCAACCTGACTAGCCGAGATACGCAGTATTTT.

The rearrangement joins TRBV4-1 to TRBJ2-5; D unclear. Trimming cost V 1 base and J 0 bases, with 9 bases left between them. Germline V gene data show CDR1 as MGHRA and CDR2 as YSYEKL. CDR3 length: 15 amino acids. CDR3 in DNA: TGCGCCAGCAGCCAAGGCCGGGTGAACCAAGAGACCCAGTACTTC. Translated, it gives CASSQGRVNQETQYF.

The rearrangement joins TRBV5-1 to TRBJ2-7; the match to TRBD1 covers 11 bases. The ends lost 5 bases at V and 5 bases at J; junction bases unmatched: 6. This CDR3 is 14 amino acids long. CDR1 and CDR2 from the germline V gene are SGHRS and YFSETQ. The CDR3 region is CASSQGTGGNEQYF. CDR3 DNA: TGCGCCAGCAGTCAGGGGACAGGGGGGAACGAGCAGTACTTC.

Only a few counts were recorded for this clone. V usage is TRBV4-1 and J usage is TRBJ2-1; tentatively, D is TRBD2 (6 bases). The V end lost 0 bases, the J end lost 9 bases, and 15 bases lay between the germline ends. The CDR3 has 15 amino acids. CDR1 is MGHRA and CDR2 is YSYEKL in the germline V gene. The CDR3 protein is CASSQDGTAHVEQFF. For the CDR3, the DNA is TGCGCCAGCAGCCAAGATGGGACTGCGCATGTTGAGCAGTTCTTC.

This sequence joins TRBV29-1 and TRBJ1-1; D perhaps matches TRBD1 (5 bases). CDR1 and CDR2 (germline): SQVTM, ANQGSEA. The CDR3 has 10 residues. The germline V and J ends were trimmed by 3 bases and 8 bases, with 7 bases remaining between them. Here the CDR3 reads CSVDGQEAFF. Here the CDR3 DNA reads TGCAGCGTTGACGGACAAGAAGCTTTCTTT.

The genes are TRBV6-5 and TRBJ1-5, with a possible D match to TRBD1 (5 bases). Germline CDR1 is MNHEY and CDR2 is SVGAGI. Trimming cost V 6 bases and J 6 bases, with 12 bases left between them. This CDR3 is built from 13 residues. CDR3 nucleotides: TGTGCCAGCAGAGCAGGGTATACTCAGCCCCAGCATTTT. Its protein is CASRAGYTQPQHF.

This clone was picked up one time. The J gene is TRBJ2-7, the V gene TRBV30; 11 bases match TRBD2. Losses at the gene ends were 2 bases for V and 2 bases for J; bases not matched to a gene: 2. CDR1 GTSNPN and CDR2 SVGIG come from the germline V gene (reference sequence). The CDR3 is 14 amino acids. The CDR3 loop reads CAWSQLAGAYEQYF. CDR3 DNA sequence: TGTGCCTGGAGTCAACTAGCGGGAGCCTACGAGCAGTACTTC.